A few counts support the clone carrying this T cell receptor (beta chain). The antigen remains unidentified. The data were obtained in a study of Graves' ophthalmopathy and Graves' hyperthyroidism. Study-wide context: In this cohort's terms, stable hyperthyroidism meant no ophthalmopathy by 18 months of follow-up.

Study-level points and caveats: Most expanded clonotypes from thyroid (those above 0.001 frequency) were also found in blood.

Recruitment covered hyperthyroidism patients aged 18 to 65 whose new diagnosis was of under 2 months' duration. Serum thyroxine and TRAb, along with clinical symptoms, thyroid ultrasound and orbital computed tomography, were what diagnosis relied on. Amplification of TCR beta CDR3 regions used RNA transcripts. The workflow started with a first-round RT-PCR run with HTBI primers and then moved on to a second-round multiplex PCR. TCRdb ran MiXCR on the multiplex PCR reads and lists one entry per CDR3 protein. The table includes 500,000 to 600,000 distinct CDR3 sequences, approximately 35% detected once. The specimen sequenced was peripheral blood or thyroid tissue (not recorded which). The sequence came from an adult man with Graves' hyperthyroidism.

This chain's CDR3 is CASSGEQGNTEAFF. The CDR3 DNA reads as TGTGCCAGCAGCGGGGAACAGGGTAACACTGAAGCTTTCTTT. The chain carries TRBV7-9 and TRBJ1-1, with TRBD1 as a possible D gene (6 bases). Germline assignment: CDR1 SEHNR and CDR2 FQNEAQ (reference sequence). This CDR3 has 14 residues. V lost 5 bases and J 2 bases, leaving 12 bases between the germline ends.